One sample yielded the 21 T cell receptor beta chains listed below, sequenced in a study of cytomegalovirus exposure and HLA in healthy donors (dated by TCRdb to about 2017). The library was built by means of the immunoSEQ multiplex PCR assay. A mixture of 60 forward primers for TCR Vbeta segments and 13 reverse primers for TCR Jbeta segments was used in the multiplex PCR. TCRdb mirrors the immuneACCESS table, restricted to in-frame sequences. Some clones are absent from its copies; in checked studies, under half trace to an unresolved V gene, and the reason for the others is unknown. This sample is represented by some 110,000 clones; 74% of them were singletons. The ten largest clones represent 4% to 4.5% of the sample. The sequencing input was PBMCs. These receptors originate from a woman aged 50 to 65 in good health and CMV-seropositive.

The rearrangement links TRBV6-4 to TRBJ2-3; D uncertain. The CDR3 sequence is 11 residues long. Per germline, CDR1 MRHNA and CDR2 SNTAGT. The V gene lost 5 bases and the J gene lost 8 bases, with 8 bases spanning the gap. The CDR3 DNA follows: TGTGCCAGCAGTAGTTGCGTTACGCAGTATTTT. As protein: CASSSCVTQYF.

The V and J genes are TRBV5-8 and TRBJ1-2; tentatively, D is TRBD1 (5 bases). CDR3 size: 15 residues. With 4 bases removed from V and 4 bases from J, the gap between germline ends came to 17 bases. In germline, CDR1 is SGHTS, CDR2 YDEGEE. CDR3: CASSQGTSPGYGYTF. The DNA for the CDR3 is TGTGCCAGCAGCCAAGGGACTTCCCCCGGCTATGGCTACACCTTC.

This clone was found a few times. DNA of the CDR3: TGTGCCAGCAGCTTGGATTTAAGCGGGGGAGAACAAGAGACCCAGTACTTC. As protein: CASSLDLSGGEQETQYF. The chain has TRBV5-4 and TRBJ2-5; TRBD2 agrees at 8 bases. This CDR3 contains 17 residues. Trimming cost V 0 bases and J 2 bases; bases outside gene matches: 9. Germline CDR1 reads SGHNT; CDR2 reads YYREEE (reference sequence).

The chain combines TRBV29-1 with TRBJ2-5, with TRBD1 identical over 9 bases. Germline-derived CDR1 and CDR2 are SQVTM and ANQGSEA. There are 12 residues in the CDR3. After removal of 7 bases from V and 3 bases from J, the junction contained 3 bases not matched to a gene. For the CDR3, the DNA is TGCAGCGCAAGGACAGGGGAAGAGACCCAGTACTTC. This sequence encodes CSARTGEETQYF.

Note on this clone: Other nucleotide sequences in the sample specify the same CDR3. The CDR3 reads CASRRRNSNQPQHF. DNA of the CDR3: TGTGCCAGTAGACGGAGGAATAGCAATCAGCCCCAGCATTTT. The rearrangement uses TRBV19 and TRBJ1-5; no definite D call. Germline V gives CDR1 LNHDA, CDR2 SQIVND (reference sequence). Trimming stripped 6 bases from V and 0 bases from J, with 9 bases between. This CDR3 has 14 residues.

J is TRBJ1-5 and V is TRBV18; tentatively, D is TRBD1 (5 bases). CDR3 length equals 16 residues. Germline V gene sequence: CDR1 KGHSH, CDR2 LQKENI. V was shortened by 3 bases and J by 2 bases, with 14 bases between the two germline ends. The CDR3 reads CASSPLGRVGNQPQHF. The CDR3 nucleotides read TGTGCCAGCTCACCCCTTGGCAGGGTCGGCAATCAGCCCCAGCATTTT.

V is TRBV6-4 and J is TRBJ2-3; TRBD2 matches at 9 bases. Trimming at V came to 1 base and at J to 5 bases, leaving 13 bases not matched to a gene. Germline CDR1 reads MRHNA; CDR2 reads SNTAGT. CDR3 length equals 18 residues. The CDR3, as DNA: TGTGCCAGCAGTGACTTTTTTACCGCGGGGGGGCCGGGAGATACGCAGTATTTT. It yields the protein CASSDFFTAGGPGDTQYF.

This sequence joins TRBV4-1 and TRBJ2-5; the D gene is possibly TRBD1 (5 bases). The CDR3 is made up of 14 amino acids. Trimming took off 1 base at V and 3 bases at J, with 9 bases between the two ends. CDR1 and CDR2 (germline): MGHRA, YSYEKL. The CDR3 DNA follows: TGCGCCAGCAGCCAAGCCCCAGGGAAAGAGACCCAGTACTTC. It is translated as CASSQAPGKETQYF.

There are a few counts of this clone. The CDR3 DNA follows: TGTGCCAGCAGCTTAGGGGGGACAGGCACAGATACGCAGTATTTT. It encodes CASSLGGTGTDTQYF. This chain connects TRBV11-3 to TRBJ2-3; 7 bases map to TRBD1. The J segment lost 1 base and the V segment lost 1 base, leaving 2 bases of the junction unmatched. The CDR3 totals 15 residues. Germline loops: CDR1 SGHNT, CDR2 YENEEA.

The gene calls are TRBV7-8 and TRBJ1-1, with 8 bases that match TRBD1. The germline V gene encodes CDR1 SGHVS and CDR2 FQNEAQ. The CDR3 runs 14 residues. The V and J ends lost 5 bases and 5 bases, in that order; junction bases with no gene match: 7. The DNA for the CDR3 is TGTGCCAGCAGCCAGAGGACAGGGCGGACTGAAGCTTTCTTT. This translates into CASSQRTGRTEAFF.

About this clone: The junction and the germline gene differ at one end; a read error may be behind it. The V gene is TRBV5-1, the J gene TRBJ2-7, with D tentatively TRBD1 (5 bases). The CDR3 loop spans 15 amino acids. From germline, CDR1 is SGHRS and CDR2 YFSETQ. CDR3 nucleotides: TGTGCCAGCAGCACTCGACAGCTGTACTCCTACGAGCAGTACTTC. Protein product: CASSTRQLYSYEQYF.

This sequence joins TRBV2 and TRBJ2-4; no reliable D call. This CDR3 has 13 residues. CDR1 is SNHLY, CDR2 FYNNEI, per germline. The V end was cut by 8 bases, the J end by 1 base, with 9 bases between. The CDR3 nucleotides read TGTGCCAGCCGAGGCGACGCCAAAAACATTCAGTACTTC. It specifies CASRGDAKNIQYF.

The rearrangement joins TRBV2 to TRBJ1-5, with D unresolved. CDR3 size: 13 residues. V dropped 3 bases and J dropped 3 bases, with 6 bases sitting between them. Germline CDR1 and CDR2: SNHLY and FYNNEI. The CDR3: CASSDGDNQPQHF. As DNA, the CDR3 is TGTGCCAGCAGTGACGGGGACAATCAGCCCCAGCATTTT.

This chain links TRBV4-2 with TRBJ2-7, with 14 bases identical to TRBD2. The junction had 3 bases not matched to a gene; V was cut back by 2 bases and J by 6 bases. This CDR3 is built from 15 residues. In germline, CDR1 is LGHNA, CDR2 YNFKEQ. Here the CDR3 reads CASSQLGLAGVEQYF. CDR3 in DNA: TGTGCCAGCAGCCAATTGGGACTAGCGGGGGTCGAGCAGTACTTC.

In its sample, this clone was seen a few times. This chain connects TRBV5-4 to TRBJ2-1, with 7 nucleotides matching TRBD1. There are 16 residues in the CDR3. CDR1 and CDR2 (germline): SGHNT, YYREEE (reference sequence). V gave up 0 bases and J gave up 2 bases; unmatched junction bases: 5. CDR3 loop: CASSLGGTATYNEQFF. DNA of the CDR3: TGTGCCAGCAGCTTGGGGGGGACAGCAACCTACAATGAGCAGTTCTTC.

The gene calls are TRBV10-3 and TRBJ1-1; a weak D match, TRBD1 (5 bases). Germline-derived CDR1 and CDR2 are ENHRY and SYGVKD. Trimming left V 5 bases short and J 2 bases short, with 9 bases between. CDR3 length: 13 residues. The CDR3 nucleotides are TGTGCCATCAGTCGGACACCAAACACTGAAGCTTTCTTT. This encodes CAISRTPNTEAFF.

V is TRBV11-3 and J is TRBJ2-1, with 7 bases matching TRBD1. Germline CDR1 and CDR2: SGHNT and YENEEA. CDR3 length: 15 amino acids. The V segment lost 4 bases and the J segment 3 bases; nucleotides outside the gene matches: 6. CDR3 sequence reads: CASSSTSGGYNEQFF. DNA for the CDR3: TGTGCCAGCAGCTCTACCTCAGGGGGCTACAATGAGCAGTTCTTC.

The V call is TRBV6-6, the J call TRBJ2-6; D might be TRBD1 (6 bases). Deletions cut 6 bases from V and 1 base from J, with 10 bases between. Germline V gives CDR1 MNHNY, CDR2 SVGAGI (reference sequence). The CDR3 has 15 residues. The CDR3: CASRVDRSGANVLTF. For the CDR3, the DNA is TGTGCCAGCAGAGTCGACAGGTCTGGGGCCAACGTCCTGACTTTC.

In its sample, this clone was seen once. The chain is built from TRBV29-1 and TRBJ1-2; D is ambiguous. Germline V gene data show CDR1 as SQVTM and CDR2 as ANQGSEA. CDR3 size: 15 residues. The ends were cut back, 6 bases at V and 2 bases at J, with 19 bases in the middle. The CDR3 sequence is CSVVGEGSQNYGYTF. CDR3 sequence (DNA): TGCAGCGTAGTTGGGGAGGGCTCTCAGAACTATGGCTACACCTTC.

V is TRBV29-1 and J is TRBJ2-7; a weak D match, TRBD2 (6 bases). This CDR3 contains 16 residues. Germline V gene sequence: CDR1 SQVTM, CDR2 ANQGSEA. Between the trimmed V and J ends, which lost 1 base and 1 base, there was a span of 17 bases. Here the CDR3 DNA reads TGCAGCGTTGAAGCAAACGGGGGTTTAGGATCCTACGAGCAGTACTTC. Translation gives CSVEANGGLGSYEQYF.

The CDR3: CASSFPGGAFRSTDTQYF. The CDR3 bases are TGCGCCAGCAGCTTCCCCGGGGGTGCCTTCCGTAGCACAGATACGCAGTATTTT. The chain carries TRBV5-1 and TRBJ2-3, with D possibly TRBD2 on 6 matching bases. Between the trimmed V and J ends, which lost 2 bases and 0 bases, there was a span of 19 bases. The germline V gene has CDR1 SGHRS and CDR2 YFSETQ. This CDR3 region has 18 residues.